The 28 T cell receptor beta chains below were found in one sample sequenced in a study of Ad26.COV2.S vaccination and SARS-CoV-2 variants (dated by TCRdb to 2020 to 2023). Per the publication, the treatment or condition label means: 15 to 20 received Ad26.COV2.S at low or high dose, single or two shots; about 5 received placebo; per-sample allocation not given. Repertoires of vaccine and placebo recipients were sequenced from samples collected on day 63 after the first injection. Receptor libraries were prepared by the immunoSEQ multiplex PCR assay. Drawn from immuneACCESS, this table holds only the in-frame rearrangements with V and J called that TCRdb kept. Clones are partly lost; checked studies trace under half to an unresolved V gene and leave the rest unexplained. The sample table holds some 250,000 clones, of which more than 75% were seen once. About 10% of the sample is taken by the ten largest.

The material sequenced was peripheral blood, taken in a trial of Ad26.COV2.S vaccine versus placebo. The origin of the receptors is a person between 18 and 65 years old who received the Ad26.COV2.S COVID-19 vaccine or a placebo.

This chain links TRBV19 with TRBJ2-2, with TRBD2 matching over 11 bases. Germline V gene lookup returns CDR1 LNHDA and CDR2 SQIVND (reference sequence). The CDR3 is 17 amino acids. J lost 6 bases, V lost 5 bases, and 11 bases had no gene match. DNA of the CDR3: TGTGCCAGTAGTCCGTCTCAACTAGCGGGAGAGGCCGGGGAGCTGTTTTTT. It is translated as CASSPSQLAGEAGELFF.

The CDR3 loop reads CASSIGSTYEQYF. Here the CDR3 DNA reads TGTGCCAGCAGTATTGGGTCCACCTACGAGCAGTACTTC. V is TRBV12-3 or TRBV12-4 and J is TRBJ2-7; D uncertain. Trimming shortened V by 5 bases and J by 2 bases, and 10 bases separated the two germline ends. CDR3 length: 13 amino acids.

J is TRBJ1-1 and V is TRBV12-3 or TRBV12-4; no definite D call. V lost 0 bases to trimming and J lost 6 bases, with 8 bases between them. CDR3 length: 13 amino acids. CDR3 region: CASSLAWGSEAFF. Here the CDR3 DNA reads TGTGCCAGCAGTTTAGCTTGGGGTTCTGAAGCTTTCTTT.

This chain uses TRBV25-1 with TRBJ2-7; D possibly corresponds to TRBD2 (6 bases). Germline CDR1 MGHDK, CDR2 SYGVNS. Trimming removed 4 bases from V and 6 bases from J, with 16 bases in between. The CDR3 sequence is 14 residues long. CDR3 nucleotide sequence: TGTGCCAGCAGTGGGGTAACTAGCTCCCGCGAGCAGTACTTC. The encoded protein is CASSGVTSSREQYF.

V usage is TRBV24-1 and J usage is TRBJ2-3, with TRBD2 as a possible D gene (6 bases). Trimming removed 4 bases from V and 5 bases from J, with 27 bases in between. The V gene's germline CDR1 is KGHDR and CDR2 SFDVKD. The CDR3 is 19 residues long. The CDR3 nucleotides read TGTGCCACCAGTGACCCGGGTTCGCGGGGCGGTGTTAGGGGAGATACGCAGTATTTT. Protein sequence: CATSDPGSRGGVRGDTQYF.

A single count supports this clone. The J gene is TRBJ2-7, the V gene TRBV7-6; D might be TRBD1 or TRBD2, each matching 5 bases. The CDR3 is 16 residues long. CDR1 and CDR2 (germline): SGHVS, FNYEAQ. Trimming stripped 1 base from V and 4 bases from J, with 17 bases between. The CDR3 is CASSLGGVRDLYEQYF. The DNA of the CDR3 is TGTGCCAGCAGCTTAGGGGGCGTCAGGGACCTATACGAGCAGTACTTC.

The CDR3 bases are TGCGCCAGCAGCGGGACAGAGAAGAACAATGAGCAGTTCTTC. Translation: CASSGTEKNNEQFF. This rearrangement joins TRBV5-1 to TRBJ2-1, with 7 bases lining up with TRBD1. This CDR3 has 14 amino acids. The V gene's germline CDR1 is SGHRS and CDR2 YFSETQ. V trimming: 4 bases; J trimming: 5 bases; junction bases outside the gene matches: 6. Complete variable domain (other parts from reference TRBV5-1 and TRBJ2-1): KAGVTQTPRYLIKTRGQQVTLSCSPISGHRSVSWYQQTPGQGLQFLFEYFSETQRNKGNFPGRFSGRQFSNSRSEMNVSTLELGDSALYLCASSGTEKNNEQFFGPGTRLTVL.

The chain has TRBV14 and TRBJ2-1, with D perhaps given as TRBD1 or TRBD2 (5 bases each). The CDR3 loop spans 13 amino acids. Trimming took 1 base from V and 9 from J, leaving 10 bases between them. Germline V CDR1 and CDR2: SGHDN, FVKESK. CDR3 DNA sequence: TGTGCCAGCAGCCAAGTGAGGGGAAGTGAGCAGTTCTTC. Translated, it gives CASSQVRGSEQFF.

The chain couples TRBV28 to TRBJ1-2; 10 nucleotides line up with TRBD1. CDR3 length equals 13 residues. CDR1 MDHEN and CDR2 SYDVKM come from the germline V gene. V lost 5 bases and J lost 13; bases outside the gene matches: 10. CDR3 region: CASSEVGQGYSTF. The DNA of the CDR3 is TGTGCCAGCAGTGAAGTGGGACAGGGGTATTCCACCTTC.

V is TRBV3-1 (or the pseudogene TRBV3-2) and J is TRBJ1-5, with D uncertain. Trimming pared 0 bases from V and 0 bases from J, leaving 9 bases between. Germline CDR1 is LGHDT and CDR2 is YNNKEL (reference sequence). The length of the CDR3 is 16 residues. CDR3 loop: CASSQDSWYSNQPQHF. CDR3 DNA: TGTGCCAGCAGCCAAGATAGTTGGTATAGCAATCAGCCCCAGCATTTT.

CDR3 nucleotides: TGTGCCAGCAGCTTGGGGGACAGGGGGTTCTCCTACGAGCAGTACTTC. Translating gives CASSLGDRGFSYEQYF. The chain couples TRBV5-4 to TRBJ2-7; TRBD1 matches 11 bases. Per the germline V gene, CDR1 is SGHNT and CDR2 is YYREEE (reference sequence). The CDR3 totals 16 residues. The trim removed 0 bases at V and 0 bases at J, leaving 2 bases unmatched.

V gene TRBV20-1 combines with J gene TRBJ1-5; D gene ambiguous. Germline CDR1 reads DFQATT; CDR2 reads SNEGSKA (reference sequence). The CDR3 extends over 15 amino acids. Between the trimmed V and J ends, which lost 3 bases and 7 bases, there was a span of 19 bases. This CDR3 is CSASVVSGVTQPQHF. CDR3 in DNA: TGCAGTGCTAGTGTTGTTTCTGGGGTTACCCAGCCCCAGCATTTT.

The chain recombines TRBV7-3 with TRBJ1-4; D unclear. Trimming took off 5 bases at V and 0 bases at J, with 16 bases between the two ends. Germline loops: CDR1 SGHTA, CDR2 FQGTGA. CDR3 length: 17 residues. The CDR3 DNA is TGTGCCAGCAGCCCTCGGTTCAGAGTTGCAACTAATGAAAAACTGTTTTTT. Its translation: CASSPRFRVATNEKLFF.

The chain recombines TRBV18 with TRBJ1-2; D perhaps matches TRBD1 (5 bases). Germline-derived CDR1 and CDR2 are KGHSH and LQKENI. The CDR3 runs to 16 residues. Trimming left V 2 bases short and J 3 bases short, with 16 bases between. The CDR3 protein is CASSPGSAKGYYGYTF. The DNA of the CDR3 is TGTGCCAGCTCACCAGGCTCAGCCAAGGGGTACTATGGCTACACCTTC.

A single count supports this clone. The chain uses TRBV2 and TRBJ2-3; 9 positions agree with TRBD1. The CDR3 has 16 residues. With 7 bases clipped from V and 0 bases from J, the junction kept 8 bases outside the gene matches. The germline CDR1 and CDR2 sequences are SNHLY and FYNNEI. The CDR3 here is CASKDRGYRSTDTQYF. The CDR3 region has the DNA TGTGCCAGCAAGGACAGGGGATATCGAAGCACAGATACGCAGTATTTT.

Here the CDR3 reads CASSPWEGQGPQETQYF. The CDR3 DNA reads as TGTGCCAGCAGTCCGTGGGAGGGACAGGGACCCCAAGAGACCCAGTACTTC. The chain joins TRBV28 to TRBJ2-5, with TRBD1 identical over 9 bases. CDR3 length: 17 residues. The J segment lost 1 base and the V segment lost 5 bases, leaving 11 bases of the junction unmatched. CDR1 MDHEN and CDR2 SYDVKM come from the germline V gene.

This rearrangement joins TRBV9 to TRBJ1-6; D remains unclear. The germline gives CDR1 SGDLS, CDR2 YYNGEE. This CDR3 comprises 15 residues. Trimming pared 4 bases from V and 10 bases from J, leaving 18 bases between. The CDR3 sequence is CASSPAPHPESPLHF. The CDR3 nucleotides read TGTGCCAGCAGCCCCGCCCCCCACCCGGAATCACCCCTCCACTTT.

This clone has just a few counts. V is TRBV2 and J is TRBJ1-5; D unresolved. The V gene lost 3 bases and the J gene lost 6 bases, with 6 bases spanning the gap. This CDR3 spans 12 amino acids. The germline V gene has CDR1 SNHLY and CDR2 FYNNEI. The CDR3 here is CASSDLGQPQHF. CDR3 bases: TGTGCCAGCAGTGATCTGGGTCAGCCCCAGCATTTT. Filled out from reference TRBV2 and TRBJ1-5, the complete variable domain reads EPEVTQTPSHQVTQMGQEVILRCVPISNHLYFYWYRQILGQKVEFLVSFYNNEISEKSEIFDDQFSVERPDGSNFTLKIRSTKLEDSAMYFCASSDLGQPQHFGDGTRLSIL.

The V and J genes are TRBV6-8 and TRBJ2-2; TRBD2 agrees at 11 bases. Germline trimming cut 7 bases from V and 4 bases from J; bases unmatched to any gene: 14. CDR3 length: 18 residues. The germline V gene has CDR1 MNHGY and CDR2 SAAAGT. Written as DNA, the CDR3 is TGTGCCAGCACCTCTACTACTAGCGGGAGATCGACCACCGGGGAGCTGTTTTTT. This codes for CASTSTTSGRSTTGELFF.

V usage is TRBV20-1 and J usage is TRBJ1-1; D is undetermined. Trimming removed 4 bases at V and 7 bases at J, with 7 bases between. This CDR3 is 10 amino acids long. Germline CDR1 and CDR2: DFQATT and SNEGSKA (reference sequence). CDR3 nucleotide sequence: TGCAGTGCTACCCAGATTGAAGCTTTCTTT. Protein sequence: CSATQIEAFF.

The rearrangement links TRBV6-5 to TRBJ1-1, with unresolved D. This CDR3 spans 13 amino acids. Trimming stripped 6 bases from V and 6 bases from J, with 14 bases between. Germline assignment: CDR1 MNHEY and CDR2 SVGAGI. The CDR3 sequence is CASRTSADSEAFF. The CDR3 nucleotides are TGTGCCAGCAGAACTTCAGCGGACTCTGAAGCTTTCTTT.

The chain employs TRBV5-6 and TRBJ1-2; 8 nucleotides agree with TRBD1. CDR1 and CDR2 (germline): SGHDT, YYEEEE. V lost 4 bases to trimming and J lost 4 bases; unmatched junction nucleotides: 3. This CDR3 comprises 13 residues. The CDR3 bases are TGTGCCAGCAGCCTGGACAGGGTCTATGGCTACACCTTC. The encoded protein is CASSLDRVYGYTF.

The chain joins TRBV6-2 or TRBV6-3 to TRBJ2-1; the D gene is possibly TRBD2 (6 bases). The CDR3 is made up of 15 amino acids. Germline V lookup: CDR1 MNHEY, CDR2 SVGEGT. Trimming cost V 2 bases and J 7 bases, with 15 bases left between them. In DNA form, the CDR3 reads TGTGCCAGCAGTTACGGTGGAGGGAACCGAAATGAGCAGTTCTTC. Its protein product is CASSYGGGNRNEQFF.

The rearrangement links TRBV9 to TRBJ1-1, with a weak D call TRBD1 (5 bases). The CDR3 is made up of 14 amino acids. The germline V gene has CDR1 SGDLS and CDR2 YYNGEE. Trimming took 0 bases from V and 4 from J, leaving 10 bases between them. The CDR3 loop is CASSVDGGVTEAFF. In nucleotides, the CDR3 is TGTGCCAGCAGCGTAGATGGGGGGGTCACTGAAGCTTTCTTT.

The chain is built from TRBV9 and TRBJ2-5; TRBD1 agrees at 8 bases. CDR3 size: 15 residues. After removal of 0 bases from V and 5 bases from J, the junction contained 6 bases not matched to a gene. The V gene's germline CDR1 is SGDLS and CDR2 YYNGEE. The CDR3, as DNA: TGTGCCAGCAGCGTAGGGACAGGGTCCTTTGAGACCCAGTACTTC. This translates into CASSVGTGSFETQYF.

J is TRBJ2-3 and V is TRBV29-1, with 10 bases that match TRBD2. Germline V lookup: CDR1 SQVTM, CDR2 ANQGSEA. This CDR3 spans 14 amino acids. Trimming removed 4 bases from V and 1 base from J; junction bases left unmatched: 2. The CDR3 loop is CSVAGTSGTDTQYF. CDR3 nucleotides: TGCAGCGTTGCAGGGACTAGCGGCACAGATACGCAGTATTTT.

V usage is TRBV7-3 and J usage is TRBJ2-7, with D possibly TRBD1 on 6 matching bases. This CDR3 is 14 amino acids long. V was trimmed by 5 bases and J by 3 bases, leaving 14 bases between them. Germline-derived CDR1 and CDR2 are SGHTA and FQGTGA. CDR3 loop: CASSPYPGDYEQYF. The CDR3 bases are TGTGCCAGCAGCCCCTACCCAGGGGACTACGAGCAGTACTTC.

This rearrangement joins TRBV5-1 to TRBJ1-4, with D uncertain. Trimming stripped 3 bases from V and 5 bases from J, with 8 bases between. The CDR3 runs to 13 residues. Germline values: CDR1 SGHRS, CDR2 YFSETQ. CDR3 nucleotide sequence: TGCGCCAGCAGCTCAAGGATAAATGAAAAACTGTTTTTT. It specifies CASSSRINEKLFF.